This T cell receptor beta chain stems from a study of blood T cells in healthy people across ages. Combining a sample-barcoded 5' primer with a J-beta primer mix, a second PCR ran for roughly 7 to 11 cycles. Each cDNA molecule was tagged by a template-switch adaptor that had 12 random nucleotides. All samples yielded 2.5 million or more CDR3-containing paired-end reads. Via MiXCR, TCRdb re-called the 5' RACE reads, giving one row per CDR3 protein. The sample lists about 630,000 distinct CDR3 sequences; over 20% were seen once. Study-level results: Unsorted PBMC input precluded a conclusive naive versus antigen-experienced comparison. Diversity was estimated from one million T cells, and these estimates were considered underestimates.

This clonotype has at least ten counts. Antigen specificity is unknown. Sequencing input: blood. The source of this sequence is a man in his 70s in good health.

CDR3 sequence: CASSDRGRTEAFF. CDR3 bases: TGTGCCAGCAGCGACAGGGGGAGGACTGAAGCTTTCTTT. This chain links TRBV7-6 with TRBJ1-1, with TRBD1 identical over 9 bases. The germline V gene encodes CDR1 SGHVS and CDR2 FNYEAQ. CDR3 size: 13 residues. The J segment lost 5 bases and the V segment lost 5 bases, leaving 3 bases of the junction unmatched.